This section outlines one T cell receptor beta chain sequence together with its context. Its antigen is undetermined. The record originates from a study of post-analysis software for immune sequencing data. The study's findings and limits: Patients had higher frequencies than controls of roughly 5 TRBV segments, including TRBV5-6, TRBV5-1 and TRBV20-1. Controls showed significantly higher normalized Chao1 diversity than did multiple sclerosis patients.

Unique-molecular-identifier-tagged TCR beta cDNA libraries were used. There were about 0.95 to 11 million T cells, and 450,000 to 550,000 cDNA molecules came from them. TCRdb recomputed calls from the PCR reads with MiXCR, one row per CDR3 protein. Among about 540,000 distinct CDR3 sequences listed, under 40% were seen once. Germline V gene lookup returns CDR1 LGHDT and CDR2 YNNKEL (reference sequence). The CDR3 contains 15 residues. Trimming took off 0 bases at V and 4 bases at J, with 12 bases between the two ends. The specimen was blood. V and J are TRBV3-1 and TRBJ1-2; D remains unclear. The receptor comes from a girl younger than 18 with multiple sclerosis. CDR3: CASSQDDRAIYGYTF. As DNA, the CDR3 is TGTGCCAGCAGCCAAGACGATAGGGCCATCTATGGCTACACCTTC.